The 16 T cell receptor beta chains listed next were all sequenced from one sample in a study of T cell responses to AZD1222 COVID-19 vaccine. Sequencing was performed with immunoSEQ multiplex PCR; in TCRdb, only in-frame clones are kept and a portion is missing. The sample has approximately 100,000 clones, about 95% seen once. The sample in question was peripheral blood, obtained on day 0 of AZD1222 vaccination. All receptors derive from an adult in good health.

DNA of the CDR3: TGTGCCAGCACCCCCTTGGGGGGCAATCAGCCCCAGCATTTT. Amino acid sequence: CASTPLGGNQPQHF. The rearrangement uses TRBV6-5 and TRBJ1-5; a possible D gene is TRBD1 (5 bases). Germline CDR1 reads MNHEY; CDR2 reads SVGAGI. This CDR3 spans 14 amino acids. Trimming took 7 bases from V and 2 from J, leaving 12 bases between them.

V is TRBV6-6 and J is TRBJ1-4; 9 bases agree with TRBD1. CDR1 is MNHNY, CDR2 SVGAGI, per germline (reference sequence). With 6 bases clipped from V and 7 bases from J, the junction kept 6 bases outside the gene matches. This CDR3 has 14 residues. The CDR3 coding sequence is TGTGCCAGCAGGCCGGGACAGGGTCGTGAAAAACTGTTTTTT. Protein product: CASRPGQGREKLFF.

The genes are TRBV7-9 and TRBJ1-2; maybe TRBD1 (6 bases). V dropped 5 bases and J dropped 6 bases, with 22 bases sitting between them. CDR3 size: 16 residues. Per germline, CDR1 SEHNR and CDR2 FQNEAQ (reference sequence). The CDR3 reads CASSPSFWGDTHGYTF. The CDR3 DNA reads as TGTGCCAGCAGCCCGTCTTTTTGGGGGGACACTCATGGCTACACCTTC.

The genes are TRBV30 and TRBJ1-1; no firm D call. Germline CDR1 reads GTSNPN; CDR2 reads SVGIG (reference sequence). The length of the CDR3 is 14 residues. Trimming left V 2 bases short and J 4 bases short, with 14 bases between. In DNA form, the CDR3 reads TGTGCCTGGAGTCTCCTCCGGGGTGTCACTGAAGCTTTCTTT. This encodes CAWSLLRGVTEAFF.

This chain links TRBV29-1 with TRBJ2-4; the D call may be TRBD1 or TRBD2 (6 bases each). The CDR3 totals 14 residues. The V end lost 7 bases, the J end lost 3 bases, and 16 bases lay between the germline ends. Per germline, CDR1 SQVTM and CDR2 ANQGSEA. The CDR3: CSAEGGFDKNIQYF. Written as DNA, the CDR3 is TGCAGCGCCGAGGGGGGCTTCGACAAAAACATTCAGTACTTC. Full variable domain (missing parts from reference TRBV29-1 and TRBJ2-4): SAVISQKPSRDICQRGTSLTIQCQVDSQVTMMFWYRQQPGQSLTLIATANQGSEATYESGFVIDKFPISRPNLTFSTLTVSNMSPEDSSIYLCSAEGGFDKNIQYFGAGTRLSVL.

The CDR3 reads CASSPGASWADEQFF. CDR3 bases: TGCGCCAGCAGCCCCGGGGCCTCCTGGGCCGATGAGCAGTTCTTC. J is TRBJ2-1 and V is TRBV5-1; D could derive from TRBD1 or TRBD2 (5 bases each). CDR1 is SGHRS and CDR2 is YFSETQ in the germline V gene. The ends were cut back, 4 bases at V and 8 bases at J, with 19 bases in the middle. The CDR3 runs to 15 residues.

The chain recombines TRBV30 with TRBJ1-6; D gene uncertain. This CDR3 comprises 14 residues. V dropped 4 bases and J dropped 6 bases, with 13 bases sitting between them. CDR1 is GTSNPN and CDR2 is SVGIG in the germline V gene (reference sequence). The DNA of the CDR3 is TGTGCCTGGACCGTCGCACGGGTTAATTCACCCCTCCACTTT. Translating it yields CAWTVARVNSPLHF.

There are a few counts of this clone. This chain joins TRBV5-6 and TRBJ1-1; D not certain. This CDR3 spans 13 amino acids. V lost 7 bases and J 1 base, leaving 11 bases between the germline ends. Germline CDR1 reads SGHDT; CDR2 reads YYEEEE. In DNA, the CDR3 is TGTGCCAGCGATCGAGGGAGGAACACTGAAGCTTTCTTT. It codes for CASDRGRNTEAFF.

J is TRBJ1-4 and V is TRBV6-5; D ambiguous. Germline V gene sequence: CDR1 MNHEY, CDR2 SVGAGI. The CDR3 has 14 residues. The ends were cut back, 2 bases at V and 0 bases at J, with 4 bases in the middle. CDR3 bases: TGTGCCAGCAGTTACGGGCCAACTAATGAAAAACTGTTTTTT. It translates to CASSYGPTNEKLFF.

This clone was seen just once. V is TRBV27 and J is TRBJ1-1, with TRBD1 matching over 9 bases. CDR3 size: 13 residues. Trimming at V came to 10 bases and at J to 7 bases, leaving 10 bases not matched to a gene. Germline V gene lookup returns CDR1 MNHEY and CDR2 SMNVEV (reference sequence). CDR3 region: CATQGQGKGEAFF. Written as DNA, the CDR3 is TGTGCCACTCAGGGACAGGGCAAGGGTGAAGCTTTCTTT.

This clone is a singleton in its sample. The V call is TRBV4-1, the J call TRBJ1-2; the match to TRBD1 covers 9 bases. Germline V CDR1 and CDR2: MGHRA, YSYEKL. V gave up 1 base and J gave up 2 bases; unmatched junction bases: 14. CDR3 size: 19 residues. The CDR3 region is CASSQGYQGGTGKNYGYTF. Here the CDR3 DNA reads TGCGCCAGCAGCCAAGGTTACCAGGGGGGGACAGGGAAAAACTATGGCTACACCTTC.

This chain links TRBV25-1 with TRBJ1-5; perhaps TRBD1 as D (6 bases). V was trimmed by 1 base and J by 5 bases, leaving 9 bases between them. This CDR3 region has 14 residues. The V gene's germline CDR1 is MGHDK and CDR2 SYGVNS. The CDR3 coding sequence is TGTGCCAGCAGTGAATTGGACAGTTATCAGCCCCAGCATTTT. Amino acid sequence: CASSELDSYQPQHF.

This clone was seen only a few times. The V call is TRBV5-4, the J call TRBJ1-3; D not resolved. The CDR3 loop spans 14 amino acids. Per the germline V gene, CDR1 is SGHNT and CDR2 is YYREEE (reference sequence). Between the trimmed V and J ends, which lost 4 bases and 4 bases, there was a span of 12 bases. The CDR3 spells CASSRRDSGNTIYF. In DNA form, the CDR3 reads TGTGCCAGCAGCCGACGTGATAGCGGAAACACCATATATTTT.

In its sample, this clone was seen a few times. V usage is TRBV6-4 and J usage is TRBJ2-2, with D uncertain. The CDR3 extends over 16 amino acids. V was cut by 4 bases and J by 0 bases, with 12 bases left in between. Germline lookup yields CDR1 MRHNA and CDR2 SNTAGT. CDR3 loop: CASSVGVDANTGELFF. For the CDR3, the DNA is TGTGCCAGCAGTGTAGGTGTGGACGCGAACACCGGGGAGCTGTTTTTT.

The J gene is TRBJ1-3, the V gene TRBV10-2, with D possibly being TRBD1 (5 bases). V was trimmed by 8 bases and J by 4 bases, leaving 15 bases between them. Looked up from germline, CDR1 is WSHSY and CDR2 is SAAADI. CDR3 size: 14 residues. This CDR3 reads CASDPSGPGNTIYF. In DNA form, the CDR3 reads TGCGCCAGCGACCCTTCGGGACCAGGAAACACCATATATTTT.

CDR3 bases: TGTGCCAGCACCCTGCTGCAAGAGGGAAAACTGTTTTTT. Translation gives CASTLLQEGKLFF. The chain employs TRBV6-5 and TRBJ1-4; D is uncertain. The CDR3 sequence is 13 residues long. CDR1 MNHEY and CDR2 SVGAGI come from the germline V gene. Trimming shortened V by 7 bases and J by 10 bases, and 16 bases separated the two germline ends.